Following are 17 T cell receptor beta chains from one sample sequenced in a study of graft-versus-host responses after intestinal transplantation. No antigens are known for them. Profiled with immunoSEQ multiplex PCR; TCRdb holds only in-frame clones, not every one. The sample holds about 93,000 clones; around 93% are singletons and the top ten take over 0.45%. The sequencing here drew on unstimulated CD8+ T cells sorted from spleen or lymph node cells, taken before intestinal transplant. These receptors all come from a human donor who received an intestinal transplant.

The J gene is TRBJ2-2, the V gene TRBV6-4; weak D call: TRBD1 (5 bases). Trimming cost V 3 bases and J 0 bases, with 8 bases left between them. There are 15 residues in the CDR3. The germline V gene encodes CDR1 MRHNA and CDR2 SNTAGT. Here the CDR3 DNA reads TGTGCCAGCAGTGAATGGGGCCCGAACACCGGGGAGCTGTTTTTT. Residues: CASSEWGPNTGELFF.

The rearrangement links TRBV5-1 to TRBJ2-1; a possible D gene is TRBD1 (6 bases). This CDR3 region has 18 residues. Trimming stripped 0 bases from V and 0 bases from J, with 16 bases between. The germline V gene encodes CDR1 SGHRS and CDR2 YFSETQ. The CDR3 spells CASSLEALGASSYNEQFF. The CDR3 DNA sequence: TGCGCCAGCAGCTTGGAGGCCCTGGGGGCGAGCTCCTACAATGAGCAGTTCTTC.

This clone has just one count. V and J are TRBV19 and TRBJ1-2, with 8 bases aligning to TRBD1. J lost 6 bases, V lost 5 bases, and 8 bases had no gene match. The CDR3 has 14 residues. CDR1 LNHDA and CDR2 SQIVND come from the germline V gene (reference sequence). CDR3 in amino acids: CASSSGTGQDGYTF. The CDR3 DNA reads TGTGCCAGTAGTTCGGGGACAGGCCAGGATGGCTACACCTTC.

This clone came up once. In nucleotides, the CDR3 is TGTGCCAGCAGCCGTACTACCCGAGTGGGTGATACGCAGTATTTT. Translating it yields CASSRTTRVGDTQYF. The V gene is TRBV9, the J gene TRBJ2-3, with no clear D. Germline lookup yields CDR1 SGDLS and CDR2 YYNGEE. The CDR3 covers 15 residues. Trimming pared 4 bases from V and 6 bases from J, leaving 18 bases between. Supplemented by reference TRBV9 and TRBJ2-3, the full variable domain reads DSGVTQTPKHLITATGQRVTLRCSPRSGDLSVYWYQQSLDQGLQFLIQYYNGEERAKGNILERFSAQQFPDLHSELNLSSLELGDSALYFCASSRTTRVGDTQYFGPGTRLTVL.

This rearrangement joins TRBV11-3 to TRBJ1-1; D uncertain. The CDR3 runs 13 residues. Germline V gene data show CDR1 as SGHNT and CDR2 as YENEEA. V was clipped by 3 bases and J by 2 bases, with 7 bases between them. In DNA, the CDR3 is TGTGCCAGCAGCTTGTCAGAAAACACTGAAGCTTTCTTT. This codes for CASSLSENTEAFF.

The table lists this clone with a count of one. The chain is built from TRBV5-1 and TRBJ2-1; a weak D match, TRBD2 (5 bases). The CDR3 consists of 15 residues. V shed 7 bases and J shed 0 bases, with 14 bases lying between them. The V gene's germline CDR1 is SGHRS and CDR2 YFSETQ. The CDR3 spells CASPAELSSYNEQFF. The CDR3 DNA sequence: TGCGCCAGCCCAGCGGAACTCAGCTCCTACAATGAGCAGTTCTTC.

The rearrangement links TRBV7-9 to TRBJ1-1, with TRBD1 matching over 9 bases. The CDR3 length is 15 residues. V was clipped by 5 bases and J by 5 bases; unmatched bases: 9. CDR1 and CDR2 (germline): SEHNR, FQNEAQ (reference sequence). CDR3 amino acids: CASSPRDRERTEAFF. The CDR3 DNA follows: TGTGCCAGCAGCCCGAGGGACAGGGAGCGAACTGAAGCTTTCTTT. Based on the CDR3 plus reference TRBV7-9 and TRBJ1-1, the full variable domain is DTGVSQNPRHKITKRGQNVTFRCDPISEHNRLYWYRQTLGQGPEFLTYFQNEAQLEKSRLLSDRFSAERPKGSFSTLEIQRTEQGDSAMYLCASSPRDRERTEAFFGQGTRLTVV.

J is TRBJ1-1 and V is TRBV5-1; D possibly corresponds to TRBD1 (5 bases). Germline V gene lookup returns CDR1 SGHRS and CDR2 YFSETQ. The CDR3 sequence is 14 residues long. V was cut by 0 bases and J by 0 bases, with 6 bases left in between. CDR3 DNA sequence: TGCGCCAGCAGCTTGGAGGGGATGAACACTGAAGCTTTCTTT. Translated, it gives CASSLEGMNTEAFF.

The chain couples TRBV19 to TRBJ2-3, with D possibly matching TRBD2 (6 bases). Germline V gene data show CDR1 as LNHDA and CDR2 as SQIVND (reference sequence). Between the trimmed V and J ends, which lost 9 bases and 2 bases, there was a span of 15 bases. CDR3 size: 14 residues. The CDR3 region has the DNA TGTGCCAGCAGGCTAGCGTACCACACAGATACGCAGTATTTT. The encoded protein is CASRLAYHTDTQYF.

The J gene is TRBJ1-1, the V gene TRBV28; 8 bases line up with TRBD1. V lost 5 bases to trimming and J lost 1 base; unmatched junction nucleotides: 9. Germline-derived CDR1 and CDR2 are MDHEN and SYDVKM. CDR3 size: 16 residues. Here the CDR3 reads CASSPRHGTGNTEAFF. The DNA of the CDR3 is TGTGCCAGCAGTCCACGCCACGGGACAGGGAACACTGAAGCTTTCTTT.

J is TRBJ2-5 and V is TRBV5-5; TRBD1 matches 7 bases. This CDR3 spans 17 amino acids. Germline V lookup: CDR1 SGHKS, CDR2 YYEKEE (reference sequence). V dropped 0 bases and J dropped 5; count of bases not matched to a gene: 13. The CDR3 DNA reads TGTGCCAGCAGCTTGGGATCCCTACAGGGGCACGGGGAGACCCAGTACTTC. Translation gives CASSLGSLQGHGETQYF.

The J gene is TRBJ1-5, the V gene TRBV6-1, with 7 bases aligning to TRBD1. The CDR3 runs to 19 residues. Trimming at V came to 3 bases and at J to 0 bases, leaving 14 bases not matched to a gene. Germline V gives CDR1 MNHNS, CDR2 SASEGT. The CDR3 sequence is CASSDLYGTATFSNQPQHF. The CDR3 coding sequence is TGTGCCAGCAGTGACCTGTACGGGACAGCGACTTTTAGCAATCAGCCCCAGCATTTT.

In its sample, this clone was seen once. The gene calls are TRBV2 and TRBJ2-1; 9 nucleotides align to TRBD2. The V gene end was trimmed by 7 bases and the J gene end by 7 bases; junction bases not matched to a gene: 8. Germline values: CDR1 SNHLY, CDR2 FYNNEI. The CDR3 sequence is 14 residues long. The CDR3 DNA sequence: TGTGCCAGCAAGGGGATAGCGGGGGATAATGAGCAGTTCTTC. It is translated as CASKGIAGDNEQFF. The variable domain in full, completed from reference TRBV2 and TRBJ2-1, reads EPEVTQTPSHQVTQMGQEVILRCVPISNHLYFYWYRQILGQKVEFLVSFYNNEISEKSEIFDDQFSVERPDGSNFTLKIRSTKLEDSAMYFCASKGIAGDNEQFFGPGTRLTVL.

CDR3 sequence (DNA): TGTGCCAGCAGCTTAGATCTTAGCGTCACAGATACGCAGTATTTT. This gives the protein CASSLDLSVTDTQYF. The chain joins TRBV11-2 to TRBJ2-3; TRBD2 might be the D (5 bases). CDR3 length: 15 residues. Germline loops: CDR1 SGHAT, CDR2 FQNNGV. Trimming left V 0 bases short and J 2 bases short, with 9 bases between. Full variable domain (outside the CDR3, taken from reference TRBV11-2 and TRBJ2-3): EAGVAQSPRYKIIEKRQSVAFWCNPISGHATLYWYQQILGQGPKLLIQFQNNGVVDDSQLPKDRFSAERLKGVDSTLKIQPAKLEDSAVYLCASSLDLSVTDTQYFGPGTRLTVL.

The gene calls are TRBV10-2 and TRBJ2-3, with TRBD2 matching 9 bases. Germline V lookup: CDR1 WSHSY, CDR2 SAAADI. Trimming removed 8 bases from V and 6 bases from J; junction bases left unmatched: 15. The CDR3 runs 16 residues. CDR3 amino acids: CASYSETSGNGDTQYF. The DNA for the CDR3 is TGCGCCAGCTATTCAGAGACTAGCGGCAACGGGGATACGCAGTATTTT.

The rearrangement joins TRBV7-2 to TRBJ2-1, with 12 bases that match TRBD1. This CDR3 has 16 amino acids. V dropped 4 bases and J dropped 4; count of bases not matched to a gene: 5. The germline V gene has CDR1 SGHTA and CDR2 FQGNSA. DNA of the CDR3: TGTGCCAGCAGCTCGGGGACAGGGGGCCCTTACAATGAGCAGTTCTTC. Protein: CASSSGTGGPYNEQFF.

The rearrangement uses TRBV10-3 and TRBJ2-2; D perhaps matches TRBD1 (5 bases). The CDR3 totals 13 residues. CDR1 is ENHRY, CDR2 SYGVKD, per germline. The ends were cut back, 8 bases at V and 5 bases at J, with 12 bases in the middle. CDR3: CAISDSYTGELFF. The CDR3 nucleotides read TGTGCCATCTCAGACAGCTATACCGGGGAGCTGTTTTTT.